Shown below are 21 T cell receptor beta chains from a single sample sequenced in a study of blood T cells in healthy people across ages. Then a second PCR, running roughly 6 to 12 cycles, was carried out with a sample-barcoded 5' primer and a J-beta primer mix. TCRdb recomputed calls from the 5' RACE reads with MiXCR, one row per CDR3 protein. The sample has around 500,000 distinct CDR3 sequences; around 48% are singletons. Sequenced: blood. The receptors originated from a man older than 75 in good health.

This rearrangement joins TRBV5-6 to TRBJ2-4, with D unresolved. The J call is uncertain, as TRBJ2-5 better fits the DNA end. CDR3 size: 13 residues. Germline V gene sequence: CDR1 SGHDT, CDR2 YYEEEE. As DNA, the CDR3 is TGTGCCAGCAGCGCGGTGGAGCAAGAGACCCAGTACTTC. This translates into CASSAVEQETQYF.

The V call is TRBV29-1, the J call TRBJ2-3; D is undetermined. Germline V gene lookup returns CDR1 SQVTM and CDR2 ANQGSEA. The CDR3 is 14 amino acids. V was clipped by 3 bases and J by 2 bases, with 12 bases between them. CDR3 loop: CSVEPAIATDTQYF. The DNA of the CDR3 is TGCAGCGTTGAGCCGGCCATCGCCACAGATACGCAGTATTTT.

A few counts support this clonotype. CDR3 nucleotide sequence: TGTGCCAGCAGCTTAGTGGGACTTACCAATACGCAGTATTTT. This sequence encodes CASSLVGLTNTQYF. The V and J genes are TRBV7-2 and TRBJ2-3, with D tentatively TRBD2 (6 bases). CDR3 size: 14 residues. Germline CDR1 is SGHTA and CDR2 is FQGNSA. Trimming took off 1 base at V and 7 bases at J, with 12 bases between the two ends.

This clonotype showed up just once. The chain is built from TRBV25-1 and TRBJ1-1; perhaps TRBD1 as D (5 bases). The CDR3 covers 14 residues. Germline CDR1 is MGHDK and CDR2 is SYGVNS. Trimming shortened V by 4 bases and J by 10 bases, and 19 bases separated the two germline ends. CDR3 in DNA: TGTGCCAGCAGTGCTTCGGGACGCCGGGCGGGAGCTTTCTTT. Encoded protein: CASSASGRRAGAFF.

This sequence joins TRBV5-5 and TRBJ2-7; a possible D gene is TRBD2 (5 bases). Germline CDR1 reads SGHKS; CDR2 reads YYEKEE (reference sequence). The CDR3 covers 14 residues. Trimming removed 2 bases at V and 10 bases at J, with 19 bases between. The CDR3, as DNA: TGTGCCAGCAGCTTTCAGGATGGGAGCAATGACCAGTACTTC. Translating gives CASSFQDGSNDQYF.

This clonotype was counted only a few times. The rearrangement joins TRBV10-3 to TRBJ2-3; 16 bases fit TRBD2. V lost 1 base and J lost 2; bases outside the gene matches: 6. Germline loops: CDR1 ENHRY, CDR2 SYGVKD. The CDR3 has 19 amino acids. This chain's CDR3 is CAISEFTGTSGGATDTQYF. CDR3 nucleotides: TGTGCCATCAGTGAGTTCACCGGGACTAGCGGGGGGGCCACAGATACGCAGTATTTT.

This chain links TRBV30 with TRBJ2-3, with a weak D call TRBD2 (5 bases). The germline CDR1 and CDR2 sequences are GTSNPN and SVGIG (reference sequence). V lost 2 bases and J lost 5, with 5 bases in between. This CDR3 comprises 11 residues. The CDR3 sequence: CAWSRGDTQYF. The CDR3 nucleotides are TGTGCCTGGAGTCGGGGAGATACGCAGTATTTT.

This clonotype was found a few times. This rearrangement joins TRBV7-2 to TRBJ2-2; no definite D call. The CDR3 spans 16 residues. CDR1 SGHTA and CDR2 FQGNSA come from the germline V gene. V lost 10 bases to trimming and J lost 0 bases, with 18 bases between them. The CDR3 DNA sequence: TGTGCCACCAAGCTTAGCCGTTCCGCGAACACCGGGGAGCTGTTTTTT. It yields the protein CATKLSRSANTGELFF.

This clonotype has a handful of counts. The CDR3 DNA reads as TGTGCCAGCATCATAAACTCGGGACAGGGATACAATGAGCAGTTCTTC. Protein product: CASIINSGQGYNEQFF. The chain combines TRBV7-2 with TRBJ2-1; TRBD1 aligns across 9 bases. Germline V gives CDR1 SGHTA, CDR2 FQGNSA. CDR3 size: 16 residues. With 7 bases clipped from V and 4 bases from J, the junction kept 11 bases outside the gene matches.

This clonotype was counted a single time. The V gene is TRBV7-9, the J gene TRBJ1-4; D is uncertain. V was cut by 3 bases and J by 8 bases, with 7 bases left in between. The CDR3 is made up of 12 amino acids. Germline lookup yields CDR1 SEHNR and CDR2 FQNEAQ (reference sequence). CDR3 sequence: CASSLAEEKLFF. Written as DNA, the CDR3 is TGTGCCAGCAGCTTGGCAGAGGAAAAACTGTTTTTT.

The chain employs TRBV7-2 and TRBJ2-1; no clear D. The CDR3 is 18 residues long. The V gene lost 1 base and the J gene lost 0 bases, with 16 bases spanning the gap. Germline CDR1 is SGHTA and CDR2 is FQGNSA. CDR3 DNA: TGTGCCAGCAGCTTAGGCCCCCCCCAGCGACACTCCTACAATGAGCAGTTCTTC. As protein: CASSLGPPQRHSYNEQFF.

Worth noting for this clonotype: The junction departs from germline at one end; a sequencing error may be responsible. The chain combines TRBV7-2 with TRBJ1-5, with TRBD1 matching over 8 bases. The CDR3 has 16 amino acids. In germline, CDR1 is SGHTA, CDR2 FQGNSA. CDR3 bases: TGTGCCAGCAGCTTAGCGGACAGGGACCCAAATCAACCCCAGCATTTT. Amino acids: CASSLADRDPNQPQHF.

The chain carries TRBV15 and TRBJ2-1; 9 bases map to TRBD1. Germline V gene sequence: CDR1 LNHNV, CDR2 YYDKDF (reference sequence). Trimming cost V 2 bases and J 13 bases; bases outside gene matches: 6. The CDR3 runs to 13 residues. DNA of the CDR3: TGTGCCACCAGCAGACCCGGGACAGGGTACCAGTTCTTC. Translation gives CATSRPGTGYQFF.

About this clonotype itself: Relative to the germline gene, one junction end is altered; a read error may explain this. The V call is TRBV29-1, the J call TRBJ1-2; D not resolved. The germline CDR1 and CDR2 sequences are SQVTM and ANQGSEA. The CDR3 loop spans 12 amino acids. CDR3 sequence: CSVDGINYDYTF. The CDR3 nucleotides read TGCAGCGTTGACGGAATCAACTATGACTACACCTTC.

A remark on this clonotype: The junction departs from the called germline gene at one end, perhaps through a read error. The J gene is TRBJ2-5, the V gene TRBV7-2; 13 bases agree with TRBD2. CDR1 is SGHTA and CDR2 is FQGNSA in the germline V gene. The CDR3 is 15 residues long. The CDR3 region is CAGSSGLAGVRTQYF. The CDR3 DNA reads TGTGCCGGCAGCTCAGGACTAGCGGGGGTTCGAACCCAGTACTTC.

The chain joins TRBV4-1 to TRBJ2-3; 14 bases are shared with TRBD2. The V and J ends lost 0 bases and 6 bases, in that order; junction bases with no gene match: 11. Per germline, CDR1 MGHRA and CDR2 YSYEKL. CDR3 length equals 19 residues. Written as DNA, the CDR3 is TGCGCCAGCAGCCAAGAGGGGGGACTAGCGGGGGAGAAGGGTGATACGCAGTATTTT. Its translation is CASSQEGGLAGEKGDTQYF.

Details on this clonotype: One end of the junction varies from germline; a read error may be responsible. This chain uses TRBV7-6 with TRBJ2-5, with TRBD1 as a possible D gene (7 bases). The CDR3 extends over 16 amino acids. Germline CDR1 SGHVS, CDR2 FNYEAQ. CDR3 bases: TGCGCCAGCAGCACTCAGGGGGGCGGGCTCCAAGAGACCCAGTACTTC. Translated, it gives CASSTQGGGLQETQYF.

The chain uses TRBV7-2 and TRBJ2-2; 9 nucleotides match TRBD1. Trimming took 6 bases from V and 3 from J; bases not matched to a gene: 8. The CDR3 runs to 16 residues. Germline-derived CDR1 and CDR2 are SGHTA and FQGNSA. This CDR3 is CASRTTGGLDTGELFF. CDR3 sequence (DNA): TGTGCCAGCAGGACCACAGGGGGCCTAGACACCGGGGAGCTGTTTTTT. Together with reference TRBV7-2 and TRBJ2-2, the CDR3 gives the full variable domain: GAGVSQSPSNKVTEKGKDVELRCDPISGHTALYWYRQSLGQGLEFLIYFQGNSAPDKSGLPSDRFSAERTGGSVSTLTIQRTQQEDSAVYLCASRTTGGLDTGELFFGEGSRLTVL.

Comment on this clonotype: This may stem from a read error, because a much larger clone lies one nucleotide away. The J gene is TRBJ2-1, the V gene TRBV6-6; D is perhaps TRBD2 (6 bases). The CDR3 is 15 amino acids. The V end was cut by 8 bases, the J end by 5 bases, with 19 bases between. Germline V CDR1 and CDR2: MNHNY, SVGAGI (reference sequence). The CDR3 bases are TGTGCCAGCCGGACTAACGGGAAGGCCCACAATGAGCAGTTCTTC. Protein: CASRTNGKAHNEQFF.

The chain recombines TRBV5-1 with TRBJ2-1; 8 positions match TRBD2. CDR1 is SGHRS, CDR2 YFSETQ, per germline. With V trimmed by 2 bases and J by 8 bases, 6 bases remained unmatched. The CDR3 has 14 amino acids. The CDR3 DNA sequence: TGCGCCAGCAGCTTTGGACTAGCCATGTATGAGCAGTTCTTC. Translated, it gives CASSFGLAMYEQFF.

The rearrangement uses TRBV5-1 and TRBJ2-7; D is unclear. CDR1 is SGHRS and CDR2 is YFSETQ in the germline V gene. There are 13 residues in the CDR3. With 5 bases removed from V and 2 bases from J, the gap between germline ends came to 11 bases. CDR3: CASRQDVTYEQYF. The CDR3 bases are TGCGCCAGCAGGCAGGACGTCACCTACGAGCAGTACTTC.